This T cell receptor (beta chain) stems from a study of T cells in women clearing cervical HPV infection. Note on this clone: The read is 3 residues too short to cover the CDR3 end, so that end is filled in from the germline J gene.

Libraries were prepared by immunoSEQ multiplex PCR; TCRdb keeps only in-frame clonotypes and omits some of them. The listing contains about 20,000 clones. The CDR3 runs to 14 residues. Germline CDR1 SGHRS, CDR2 YFSETQ. The chain combines TRBV5-1 with TRBJ2-2, with a weak D call TRBD2 (5 bases). The TCR sequence derives from a woman aged 18 to 75 with a cervical HPV16 infection that either progressed to CIN3+ or cleared (not recorded which). Sequenced sample: blood buffy coat. CDR3 amino acids: CASSPRPSNEKLFF. The sequenced CDR3 bases are TGCGCCAGCAGCCCTCGACCTAGCAATGAAAAG.